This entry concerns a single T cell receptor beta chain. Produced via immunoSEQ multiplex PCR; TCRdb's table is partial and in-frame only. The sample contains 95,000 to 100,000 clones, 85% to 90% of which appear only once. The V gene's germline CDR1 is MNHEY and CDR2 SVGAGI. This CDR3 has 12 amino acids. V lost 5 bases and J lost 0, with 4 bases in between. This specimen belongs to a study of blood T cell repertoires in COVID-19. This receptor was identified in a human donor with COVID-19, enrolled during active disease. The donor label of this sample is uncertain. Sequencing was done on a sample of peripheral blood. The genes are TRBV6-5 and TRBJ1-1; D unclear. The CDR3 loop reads CASSPVNTEAFF. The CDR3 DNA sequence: TGTGCCAGCAGTCCGGTGAACACTGAAGCTTTCTTT.